Shown below are 32 T cell receptor beta chains from a single sample sequenced in a study of monozygotic twins with inflammatory bowel disease. TCRdb reprocessed the 5' RACE reads, with one entry per CDR3 protein and no DNA. The repertoire shows around 380,000 distinct CDR3 sequences; the top ten hold approximately 2.3%. The specimen was blood. The source is a human donor with ulcerative colitis or Crohn's disease, or a healthy co-twin of an affected twin (not recorded which).

The CDR3 sequence is CASSLDGSTDTQYF. V and J are TRBV7-2 and TRBJ2-3. Germline-derived CDR1 and CDR2 are SGHTA and FQGNSA. The CDR3 covers 14 residues.

V and J are TRBV10-3 and TRBJ2-6; TCRdb picks TRBD1, but there is no DNA to check that call. This CDR3 has 15 residues. Per the germline V gene, CDR1 is ENHRY and CDR2 is SYGVKD. The CDR3 reads CAIQGQLMGANVLTF.

This chain uses TRBV5-1 with TRBJ2-2; checking the TCRdb D call of TRBD1 is not possible without DNA. Germline V gives CDR1 SGHRS, CDR2 YFSETQ. This CDR3 spans 16 amino acids. CDR3 region: CASSLFGQGNTGELFF.

The chain carries TRBV3-1 and TRBJ2-1. The germline CDR1 and CDR2 sequences are LGHDT and YNNKEL (reference sequence). CDR3 length equals 15 residues. The CDR3 loop reads CASSQGPRSNNEQFF.

The rearrangement joins TRBV6-5 to TRBJ2-3. The CDR3 consists of 14 residues. CDR1 is MNHEY and CDR2 is SVGAGI in the germline V gene. CDR3 loop: CASSYGGVTDTQYF.

The V call is TRBV20-1, the J call TRBJ2-1; TCRdb proposes TRBD2, but this gene call is untestable without DNA. CDR1 and CDR2 (germline): DFQATT, SNEGSKA (reference sequence). The CDR3 consists of 15 residues. CDR3 protein: CSARERARVYNEQFF.

The chain links TRBV20-1 to TRBJ2-5. The CDR3 is 12 residues long. Looked up from germline, CDR1 is DFQATT and CDR2 is SNEGSKA (reference sequence). The chain's CDR3 is CSARDTGEGQYF.

This chain joins TRBV6-1 and TRBJ1-1. Looked up from germline, CDR1 is MNHNS and CDR2 is SASEGT. This CDR3 has 13 amino acids. The CDR3 spells CASGKAVNTEAFF.

V usage is TRBV5-1 and J usage is TRBJ2-3; TCRdb selects TRBD2, and the lack of DNA leaves this call unchecked. In germline, CDR1 is SGHRS, CDR2 YFSETQ. There are 15 residues in the CDR3. The CDR3 is CASSGAGTSTDTQYF.

The CDR3 loop reads CSAAGTSGKTSYEQYF. This chain joins TRBV20-1 and TRBJ2-7; TCRdb proposes TRBD2, but this gene call is untestable without DNA. The CDR3 length is 16 residues. Germline CDR1 is DFQATT and CDR2 is SNEGSKA (reference sequence).

This chain connects TRBV5-1 to TRBJ2-7; TCRdb indicates TRBD2, and absent DNA this call remains unverified. Germline V CDR1 and CDR2: SGHRS, YFSETQ. The CDR3 spans 16 residues. Here the CDR3 reads CASTPGVAGLNYEQYF.

The chain links TRBV5-1 to TRBJ2-1; lacking DNA, the TRBD2 call made by TCRdb goes unchecked. Germline values: CDR1 SGHRS, CDR2 YFSETQ. The CDR3 is 15 amino acids. The CDR3 sequence: CASSFLAGAYNEQFF.

The CDR3 loop is CASSPGQPFTDTQYF. The V gene is TRBV7-2, the J gene TRBJ2-3; as DNA is missing, the TRBD1 call by TCRdb cannot be tested. The CDR3 consists of 15 residues. CDR1 is SGHTA, CDR2 FQGNSA, per germline. Full variable domain (outside the CDR3, taken from reference TRBV7-2 and TRBJ2-3): GAGVSQSPSNKVTEKGKDVELRCDPISGHTALYWYRQSLGQGLEFLIYFQGNSAPDKSGLPSDRFSAERTGGSVSTLTIQRTQQEDSAVYLCASSPGQPFTDTQYFGPGTRLTVL.

The chain is built from TRBV7-2 and TRBJ2-1. Germline V gene data show CDR1 as SGHTA and CDR2 as FQGNSA. The CDR3 covers 12 residues. The CDR3 is CASSLGLDEQFF.

This chain's CDR3 is CASSLTGVTDTQYF. The chain couples TRBV7-2 to TRBJ2-3; TCRdb's D gene call, TRBD1, goes unchecked for lack of DNA. CDR3 length equals 14 residues. The germline V gene has CDR1 SGHTA and CDR2 FQGNSA. Combining the CDR3 with reference TRBV7-2 and TRBJ2-3 gives the whole variable domain GAGVSQSPSNKVTEKGKDVELRCDPISGHTALYWYRQSLGQGLEFLIYFQGNSAPDKSGLPSDRFSAERTGGSVSTLTIQRTQQEDSAVYLCASSLTGVTDTQYFGPGTRLTVL.

The chain is built from TRBV20-1 and TRBJ2-7; TCRdb proposes TRBD2, but this gene call is untestable without DNA. This CDR3 has 16 residues. Germline CDR1 reads DFQATT; CDR2 reads SNEGSKA (reference sequence). The chain's CDR3 is CSARGLGAGGVPEQYF.

This chain joins TRBV28 and TRBJ1-2; the TCRdb D gene call, TRBD1, has no DNA to confirm it. CDR3 length: 15 amino acids. Germline V CDR1 and CDR2: MDHEN, SYDVKM. The CDR3 sequence is CASSPTDREDYGYTF.

The chain is built from TRBV2 and TRBJ2-3; the D call from TCRdb, TRBD2, cannot be confirmed without DNA. The CDR3 is made up of 16 amino acids. Per the germline V gene, CDR1 is SNHLY and CDR2 is FYNNEI. Here the CDR3 reads CASSPPQGGRTRTQYF.

The V gene is TRBV29-1, the J gene TRBJ2-7; TCRdb indicates TRBD1, and absent DNA this call remains unverified. CDR1 and CDR2 from the germline V gene are SQVTM and ANQGSEA. The CDR3 loop spans 13 amino acids. The CDR3 protein is CSVSGKGLVEQYF.

This chain connects TRBV2 to TRBJ2-1; without DNA, the TCRdb call of TRBD1 cannot be checked. CDR1 is SNHLY and CDR2 is FYNNEI in the germline V gene. The CDR3 covers 14 residues. The CDR3 here is CASRGDRASGEQFF.

The chain combines TRBV11-1 with TRBJ2-5; TCRdb gives TRBD2 as the D gene, but with no DNA this cannot be confirmed. From germline, CDR1 is SGHAT and CDR2 FQDESV (reference sequence). CDR3 size: 13 residues. The CDR3 is CASSLGTSETQYF.

The V and J genes are TRBV7-2 and TRBJ2-3; the TCRdb call, TRBD2, lacks DNA for checking. Germline values: CDR1 SGHTA, CDR2 FQGNSA. The CDR3 is 13 amino acids. The CDR3: CASSLTWRDTQYF.

This chain links TRBV15 with TRBJ1-5; checking the TCRdb D call of TRBD1 is not possible without DNA. This CDR3 has 16 residues. The germline gives CDR1 LNHNV, CDR2 YYDKDF (reference sequence). The CDR3 region is CATSPEDRGQIQPQHF. The whole variable domain, filled in from reference TRBV15 and TRBJ1-5, reads DAMVIQNPRYQVTQFGKPVTLSCSQTLNHNVMYWYQQKSSQAPKLLFHYYDKDFNNEADTPDNFQSRRPNTSFCFLDIRSPGLGDTAMYLCATSPEDRGQIQPQHFGDGTRLSIL.

The CDR3: CASSVGTGNTDTQYF. The chain links TRBV9 to TRBJ2-3; checking the TCRdb D call of TRBD1 is not possible without DNA. This CDR3 has 15 residues. The germline V gene has CDR1 SGDLS and CDR2 YYNGEE.

V is TRBV5-5 and J is TRBJ1-4; TCRdb returns TRBD1, unconfirmable since there is no DNA. Germline V gene sequence: CDR1 SGHKS, CDR2 YYEKEE (reference sequence). The CDR3 extends over 14 amino acids. The CDR3 sequence: CASRTPAANEKLFF.

The chain joins TRBV6-1 to TRBJ1-4; TCRdb indicates TRBD1, and absent DNA this call remains unverified. The CDR3 is made up of 15 amino acids. Germline CDR1 reads MNHNS; CDR2 reads SASEGT. The CDR3 here is CASKETGNTNEKLFF.

This chain uses TRBV5-1 with TRBJ1-2. Germline CDR1 and CDR2: SGHRS and YFSETQ. CDR3 length: 13 residues. The CDR3 sequence: CASSFEQNYGYTF.

V and J are TRBV6-1 and TRBJ1-3; TCRdb lists TRBD1, though no DNA is available to test this call. The CDR3 length is 17 residues. Germline-derived CDR1 and CDR2 are MNHNS and SASEGT. CDR3 sequence reads: CASSDRATFLSGNTIYF.

This chain joins TRBV6-2 or TRBV6-3 and TRBJ2-3; TCRdb's D gene call, TRBD2, goes unchecked for lack of DNA. Germline V lookup: CDR1 MNHEY, CDR2 SVGEGT. The CDR3 totals 19 residues. CDR3 amino acids: CASSYALLTSGTSTDTQYF.

This chain joins TRBV19 and TRBJ1-2; TCRdb returns TRBD1, unconfirmable since there is no DNA. Germline V CDR1 and CDR2: LNHDA, SQIVND (reference sequence). The CDR3 extends over 14 amino acids. This CDR3 is CASSETGTGHGYTF.

The chain carries TRBV5-1 and TRBJ1-2; TCRdb gives TRBD1 as the D gene, but with no DNA this cannot be confirmed. This CDR3 spans 17 amino acids. The germline V gene has CDR1 SGHRS and CDR2 YFSETQ. The CDR3 is CASSPTRPGPPRHGYTF. Filled out from reference TRBV5-1 and TRBJ1-2, the complete variable domain reads KAGVTQTPRYLIKTRGQQVTLSCSPISGHRSVSWYQQTPGQGLQFLFEYFSETQRNKGNFPGRFSGRQFSNSRSEMNVSTLELGDSALYLCASSPTRPGPPRHGYTFGSGTRLTVV.

The V call is TRBV5-6, the J call TRBJ1-1. Germline CDR1 SGHDT, CDR2 YYEEEE. The CDR3 is 15 amino acids. This CDR3 is CASSLGLVSNTEAFF.